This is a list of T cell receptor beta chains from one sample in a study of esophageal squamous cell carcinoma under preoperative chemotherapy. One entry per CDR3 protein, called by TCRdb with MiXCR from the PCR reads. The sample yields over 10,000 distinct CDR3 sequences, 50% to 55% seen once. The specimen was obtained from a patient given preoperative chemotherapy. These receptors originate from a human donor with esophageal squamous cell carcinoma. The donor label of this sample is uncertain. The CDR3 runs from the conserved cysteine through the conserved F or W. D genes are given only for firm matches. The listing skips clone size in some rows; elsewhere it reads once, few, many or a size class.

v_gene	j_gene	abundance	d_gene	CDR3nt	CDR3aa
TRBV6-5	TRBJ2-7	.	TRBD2	TGTGCCAGCAGTTACGTCTCTAGCGGGAGGGAGGCGCAGTACTTC	CASSYVSSGREAQYF
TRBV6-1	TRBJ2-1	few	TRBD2	TGTGCCAGCAGTGAACTAGCGGGAGGGAATGAGCAGTTCTTC	CASSELAGGNEQFF
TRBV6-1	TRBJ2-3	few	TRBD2	TGTGCCAGCAGTCCATGGACTAGCGGGAGAAGGGCAGATACGCAGTATTTT	CASSPWTSGRRADTQYF
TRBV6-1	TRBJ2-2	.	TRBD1	TGTGCCAGCAGTGACAGGGGGAAAACCGGTGAGCTGTTTTTT	CASSDRGKTGELFF
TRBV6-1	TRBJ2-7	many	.	TGTGCCAGCAGTAAACTAGCCGCCTACGAGCAGTACTTC	CASSKLAAYEQYF
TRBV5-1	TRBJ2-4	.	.	TGTGCCAGCAGCTCGGGGCTGGGAGCCAAAAATACGCAGTACTTT	CASSSGLGAKNTQYF
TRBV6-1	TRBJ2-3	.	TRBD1	TGTGCCAGCAGTGAGGGTTGGAGCACAGGGGCGCAGTTTTTT	CASSEGWSTGAQFF
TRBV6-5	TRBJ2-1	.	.	TGTGCCAGCAGTTACTCGAGGAACGACTACAATGAGCAGTTCTTC	CASSYSRNDYNEQFF
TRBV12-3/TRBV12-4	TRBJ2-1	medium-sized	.	TGTGCCAGCAGACAAATCGGGACCCAGTTCTTC	CASRQIGTQFF
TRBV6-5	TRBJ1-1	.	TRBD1	TGTGCCAGCAGTTACTTGGCCGGGACAGTCAAAGAAGCTTTCTTT	CASSYLAGTVKEAFF
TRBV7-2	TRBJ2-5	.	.	TGTGCCAGCAGCCCCTCGGGCAGTACGGAGACCCAGTACTTC	CASSPSGSTETQYF
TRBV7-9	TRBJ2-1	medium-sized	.	TGTGCCAGCAGCTTAGTAGGACGGGGGACCTACGAGCAGTTCTTC	CASSLVGRGTYEQFF
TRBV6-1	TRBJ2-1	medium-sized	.	TGTGCCAGCTGGGCCAGCTACAATGAGCAGTTCTTC	CASWASYNEQFF
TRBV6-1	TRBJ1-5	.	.	TGTGCCAGCAGTCCCCTAGGTGGGCGTAGCAATCAGCCCCAGCATTTT	CASSPLGGRSNQPQHF
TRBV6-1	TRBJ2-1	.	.	TGTGCCAGCAGGGTTGTGACGGAAGATACGCAGTTCTTC	CASRVVTEDTQFF
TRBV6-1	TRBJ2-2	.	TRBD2	TGTGCCAGCAGTCCGGGACTAGCGTACACCGGGGCGCTGTATTTT	CASSPGLAYTGALYF
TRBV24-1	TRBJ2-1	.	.	TGTGCCACCAGTGACAAGCCCCGAGGGACCTATTACAATGAGCAGTTCTTC	CATSDKPRGTYYNEQFF
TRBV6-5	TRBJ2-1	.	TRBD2	TGTGCCGGCAGTTGCGGGGGGCGTGGCACAGAGACGCAGTATTTC	CAGSCGGRGTETQYF
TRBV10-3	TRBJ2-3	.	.	TGTGCCGAGGGCGGGGACGGAGGGACCCAGTATTTC	CAEGGDGGTQYF